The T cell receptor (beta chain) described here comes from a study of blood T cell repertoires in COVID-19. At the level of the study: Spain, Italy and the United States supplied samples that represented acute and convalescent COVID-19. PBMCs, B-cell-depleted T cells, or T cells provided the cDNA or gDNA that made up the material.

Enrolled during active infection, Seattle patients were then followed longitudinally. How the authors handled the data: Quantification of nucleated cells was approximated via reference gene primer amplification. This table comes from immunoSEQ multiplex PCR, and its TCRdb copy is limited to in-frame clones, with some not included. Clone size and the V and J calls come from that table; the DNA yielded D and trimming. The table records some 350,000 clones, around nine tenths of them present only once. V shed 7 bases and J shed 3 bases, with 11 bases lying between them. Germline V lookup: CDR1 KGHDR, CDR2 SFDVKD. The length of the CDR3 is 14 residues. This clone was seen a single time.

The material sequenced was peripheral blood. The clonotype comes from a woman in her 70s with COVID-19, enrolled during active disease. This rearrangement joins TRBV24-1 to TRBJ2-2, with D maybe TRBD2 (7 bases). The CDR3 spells CATSGGLDTGELFF. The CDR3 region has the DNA TGTGCCACCAGCGGGGGGCTGGACACCGGGGAGCTGTTTTTT.